This T cell receptor (beta chain) was captured in a study of shared clonotypes between healthy human individuals. Every subset's genomic DNA went evenly onto several immunoSEQ plates. In the sorted-subset replicate PCRs, around 0.2 ug DNA, 30,000 or so T cell genomes, was used. Profiled with immunoSEQ multiplex PCR; TCRdb holds only in-frame clones, not every one. The profile shows over 2 million clones, 85% to 95% of them singletons. The V and J ends lost 3 bases and 7 bases, in that order; junction bases with no gene match: 4. The germline V gene has CDR1 MDHEN and CDR2 SYDVKM. The CDR3 has 15 amino acids.

Input material: naive CD4+ T cells sorted from blood. Subset defined: CD45RA+ positively selected. The TCR was taken from a man younger than 35 in good health. The chain is built from TRBV28 and TRBJ2-3, with 13 bases fitting TRBD2. The CDR3 loop reads CASSFTSGGAYTQYF. The CDR3 bases are TGTGCCAGCAGTTTTACTAGCGGGGGGGCATATACGCAGTATTTT.